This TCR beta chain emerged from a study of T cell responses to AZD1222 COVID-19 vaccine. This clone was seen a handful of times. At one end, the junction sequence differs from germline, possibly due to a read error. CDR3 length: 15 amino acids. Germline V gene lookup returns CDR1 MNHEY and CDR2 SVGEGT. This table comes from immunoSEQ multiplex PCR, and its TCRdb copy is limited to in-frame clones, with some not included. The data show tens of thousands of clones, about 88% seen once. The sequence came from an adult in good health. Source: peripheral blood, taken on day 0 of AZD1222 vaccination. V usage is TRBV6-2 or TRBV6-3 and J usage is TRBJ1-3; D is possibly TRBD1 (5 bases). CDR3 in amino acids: CATSLAHGGRGTIYF. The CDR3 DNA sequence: TGTGCCACCAGTTTGGCCCATGGAGGAAGGGGCACCATATATTTT.